This entry lists 28 T cell receptor beta chains sequenced from one sample in a study of shared clonotypes between healthy human individuals. Produced via immunoSEQ multiplex PCR; TCRdb's table is partial and in-frame only. This sample carries some 1,900,000 clones, over 85% of them seen once, and the ten largest clones take roughly 1%. Naive CD8 cells lacked CD45RO, underwent positive selection for CCR7 and left out terminally differentiated effector memory CD45RA+ cells. Sequencing was performed on naive CD8+ T cells sorted from blood. These receptor sequences come from a young man in good health.

This clone was detected only a few times. The CDR3 nucleotides read TGTGCCAGCAGCTTAGGGGGGATGAACACTGAAGCTTTCTTT. Translating gives CASSLGGMNTEAFF. V and J are TRBV7-3 and TRBJ1-1; a possible D gene is TRBD1 (5 bases). V gave up 2 bases and J gave up 0 bases, with 7 bases separating them. Germline-derived CDR1 and CDR2 are SGHTA and FQGTGA. The CDR3 has 14 residues.

The gene calls are TRBV2 and TRBJ2-5; 8 bases match TRBD2. J lost 5 bases, V lost 6 bases, and 11 bases had no gene match. This CDR3 contains 15 residues. From germline, CDR1 is SNHLY and CDR2 FYNNEI. This chain's CDR3 is CASSAGGLQYETQYF. The DNA for the CDR3 is TGTGCCAGCAGCGCGGGGGGACTCCAGTACGAGACCCAGTACTTC.

Comments on this clone: Other DNA sequences of this sample code for an identical CDR3. The genes are TRBV9 and TRBJ2-2, with D unclear. The germline V gene encodes CDR1 SGDLS and CDR2 YYNGEE. V shed 3 bases and J shed 2 bases, with 5 bases lying between them. CDR3 length: 13 residues. The CDR3 DNA sequence: TGTGCCAGCAGCGCTCTAAACACCGGGGAGCTGTTTTTT. This gives the protein CASSALNTGELFF.

With respect to this clone: The same CDR3 can be traced to other DNA sequences in this sample. The rearrangement links TRBV7-8 to TRBJ2-1, with 13 bases fitting TRBD2. Germline CDR1 is SGHVS and CDR2 is FQNEAQ. The CDR3 spans 17 residues. With 1 base clipped from V and 4 bases from J, the junction kept 4 bases outside the gene matches. CDR3: CASSLGLAGGLYNEQFF. In nucleotides, the CDR3 is TGTGCCAGCAGCTTAGGACTAGCGGGGGGCCTTTACAATGAGCAGTTCTTC. The whole variable domain, remainder taken from reference TRBV7-8 and TRBJ2-1, is GAGVSQSPRYKVAKRGQDVALRCDPISGHVSLFWYQQALGQGPEFLTYFQNEAQLDKSGLPSDRFFAERPEGSVSTLKIQRTQQEDSAVYLCASSLGLAGGLYNEQFFGPGTRLTVL.

V and J are TRBV27 and TRBJ2-3; 7 bases are a match to TRBD1. CDR1 MNHEY and CDR2 SMNVEV come from the germline V gene (reference sequence). CDR3 length: 19 residues. With V trimmed by 5 bases and J by 0 bases, 17 bases remained unmatched. In nucleotides, the CDR3 is TGTGCCAGCAGTACTCTGGACCGGGACAGTGACCTGAGCACAGATACGCAGTATTTT. It specifies CASSTLDRDSDLSTDTQYF.

This rearrangement joins TRBV14 to TRBJ2-1; D is perhaps TRBD2 (7 bases). Looked up from germline, CDR1 is SGHDN and CDR2 is FVKESK. The V end lost 0 bases, the J end lost 2 bases, and 11 bases lay between the germline ends. This CDR3 is built from 16 residues. The CDR3 DNA follows: TGTGCCAGCAGCCAAGAAGGGGGGGCACCCTACAATGAGCAGTTCTTC. Translating gives CASSQEGGAPYNEQFF.

This chain joins TRBV7-2 and TRBJ1-3; D uncertain. The CDR3 is 14 amino acids. From germline, CDR1 is SGHTA and CDR2 FQGNSA. Deletions cut 2 bases from V and 4 bases from J, with 9 bases between. CDR3 residues: CASSLFLEGNTIYF. In DNA form, the CDR3 reads TGTGCCAGCAGCTTATTTTTGGAGGGAAACACCATATATTTT.

Points on this clone: This specimen includes other DNA sequences encoding the same CDR3. The chain recombines TRBV5-1 with TRBJ2-7, with D perhaps matching TRBD1 (6 bases). Germline V lookup: CDR1 SGHRS, CDR2 YFSETQ. The CDR3 spans 15 residues. V lost 1 base, J lost 2 bases, and 13 bases lay in between. CDR3 in amino acids: CASSLTVGATYEQYF. The CDR3 nucleotides read TGCGCCAGCAGCTTGACCGTGGGGGCAACCTACGAGCAGTACTTC. The complete variable domain, with remaining parts taken from reference TRBV5-1 and TRBJ2-7, reads KAGVTQTPRYLIKTRGQQVTLSCSPISGHRSVSWYQQTPGQGLQFLFEYFSETQRNKGNFPGRFSGRQFSNSRSEMNVSTLELGDSALYLCASSLTVGATYEQYFGPGTRLTVT.

The chain uses TRBV27 and TRBJ2-7; TRBD2 matches 10 bases. CDR3 length: 15 amino acids. V gave up 5 bases and J gave up 0 bases; unmatched junction bases: 4. Germline CDR1 and CDR2: MNHEY and SMNVEV (reference sequence). CDR3 nucleotide sequence: TGTGCCAGCAGTCAGACTAGCGGGCTCTCCTACGAGCAGTACTTC. Its translation is CASSQTSGLSYEQYF.

The sample holds a few counts of this clone. This chain uses TRBV11-2 with TRBJ2-7, with D maybe TRBD1 (6 bases). Trimming left V 2 bases short and J 2 bases short, with 13 bases between. Germline V gene data show CDR1 as SGHAT and CDR2 as FQNNGV. The CDR3 sequence is 15 residues long. Here the CDR3 reads CASSLFTGTAYEQYF. CDR3 nucleotide sequence: TGTGCCAGCAGCTTATTTACAGGGACGGCCTACGAGCAGTACTTC.

CDR3 bases: TGTGCCAGCAGCTGGACAGGGAACTCACCCCTCCACTTT. This encodes CASSWTGNSPLHF. This chain connects TRBV11-2 to TRBJ1-6, with 8 bases matching TRBD1. V shed 4 bases and J 10 bases; nucleotides not matched to a gene: 3. Germline CDR1 and CDR2: SGHAT and FQNNGV. The CDR3 contains 13 residues.

In regard to this clone: The sample has other DNA sequences that encode this CDR3 too. V and J are TRBV19 and TRBJ2-7, with D possibly matching TRBD2 (5 bases). This CDR3 has 13 amino acids. V was pared by 5 bases and J by 0 bases, with 8 bases between. The germline CDR1 and CDR2 sequences are LNHDA and SQIVND (reference sequence). CDR3 sequence reads: CASSSGNSYEQYF. DNA of the CDR3: TGTGCCAGTAGTTCCGGGAACTCCTACGAGCAGTACTTC.

The V call is TRBV10-3, the J call TRBJ2-5; D may be TRBD1 (5 bases). V was shortened by 3 bases and J by 5 bases, with 16 bases between the two germline ends. Germline loops: CDR1 ENHRY, CDR2 SYGVKD. The CDR3 extends over 15 amino acids. CDR3 in DNA: TGTGCCATCAGTGATCGAAGGGGCGAGCCGGAGACCCAGTACTTC. Its translation: CAISDRRGEPETQYF.

V usage is TRBV6-1 and J usage is TRBJ2-3, with D possibly matching TRBD1 (6 bases). The CDR3 loop spans 16 amino acids. CDR1 and CDR2 from the germline V gene are MNHNS and SASEGT. V lost 4 bases and J 1 base, leaving 15 bases between the germline ends. This CDR3 reads CASSGTRAGGTDTQYF. The CDR3 coding sequence is TGTGCCAGCAGTGGCACTCGGGCAGGGGGCACAGATACGCAGTATTTT.

The chain links TRBV27 to TRBJ2-3; D not certain. Germline V gene data show CDR1 as MNHEY and CDR2 as SMNVEV (reference sequence). V was clipped by 3 bases and J by 2 bases, with 12 bases between them. The CDR3 is made up of 15 amino acids. Written as DNA, the CDR3 is TGTGCCAGCAGTTTGGTGCCAGGCTACACAGATACGCAGTATTTT. It codes for CASSLVPGYTDTQYF.

V and J are TRBV21-1 and TRBJ2-7; the table's D call, TRBD1, has no DNA check behind it. TRBV21-1 is designated a pseudogene. The CDR3 extends over 15 amino acids. The CDR3 DNA is TGTGCCAGCAGCTTGCCGGGACAGGGATCCTACGAGCAGTACTTC. Residues: CASSLPGQGSYEQYF.

The rearrangement uses TRBV19 and TRBJ1-5; 7 nucleotides match TRBD1. The ends lost 0 bases at V and 6 bases at J; junction bases unmatched: 14. This CDR3 is built from 18 residues. Germline V gene sequence: CDR1 LNHDA, CDR2 SQIVND (reference sequence). CDR3 in DNA: TGTGCCAGTAGTATAGAGGGCCCGACAGGGTTCCCTGGTCAGCCCCAGCATTTT. It encodes CASSIEGPTGFPGQPQHF.

This chain links TRBV6-6 with TRBJ1-5; TRBD1 is a possible D gene (6 bases). Germline V lookup: CDR1 MNHNY, CDR2 SVGAGI (reference sequence). V was clipped by 6 bases and J by 4 bases, with 10 bases between them. The CDR3 length is 13 residues. As DNA, the CDR3 is TGTGCCAGCAGAAAACAGGGAAATCAGCCCCAGCATTTT. This codes for CASRKQGNQPQHF.

The J gene is TRBJ1-4, the V gene TRBV2, with D tentatively TRBD1 (5 bases). The germline V and J ends were trimmed by 6 bases and 3 bases, with 14 bases remaining between them. CDR3 length: 15 residues. In germline, CDR1 is SNHLY, CDR2 FYNNEI. The CDR3, as DNA: TGTGCCAGCAGCGAGGGACCTCTGTCTAATGAAAAACTGTTTTTT. As protein: CASSEGPLSNEKLFF.

The chain combines TRBV6-6 with TRBJ1-5; 8 bases align to TRBD1. Per the germline V gene, CDR1 is MNHNY and CDR2 is SVGAGI (reference sequence). After removal of 5 bases from V and 6 bases from J, the junction contained 9 bases not matched to a gene. The CDR3 consists of 15 residues. In nucleotides, the CDR3 is TGTGCCAGCAGTCCCTACAGGGGGAGTGGTCAGCCCCAGCATTTT. It yields the protein CASSPYRGSGQPQHF.

This chain joins TRBV28 and TRBJ2-5; 8 positions match TRBD2. The CDR3 contains 14 residues. Per the germline V gene, CDR1 is MDHEN and CDR2 is SYDVKM. V was clipped by 6 bases and J by 1 base; unmatched bases: 4. CDR3: CASRRSGTQETQYF. The CDR3 DNA is TGTGCCAGCAGGCGTAGCGGGACCCAAGAGACCCAGTACTTC.

The gene calls are TRBV11-2 and TRBJ2-7; 7 nucleotides line up with TRBD2. V gave up 1 base and J gave up 3 bases; unmatched junction bases: 6. This CDR3 has 15 residues. CDR1 is SGHAT, CDR2 FQNNGV, per germline. CDR3 residues: CASSLARGDVYEQYF. Here the CDR3 DNA reads TGTGCCAGCAGCTTAGCCCGGGGGGATGTCTACGAGCAGTACTTC.

The V and J genes are TRBV7-6 and TRBJ1-4, with 7 nucleotides matching TRBD1. Germline CDR1 is SGHVS and CDR2 is FNYEAQ. The V and J ends lost 0 bases and 8 bases, in that order; junction bases with no gene match: 12. The CDR3 spans 17 residues. CDR3 protein: CASSLAPEGALGEKLFF. The CDR3 DNA is TGTGCCAGCAGCTTAGCTCCGGAGGGGGCGCTTGGGGAAAAACTGTTTTTT. Full variable domain (remainder filled in from reference TRBV7-6 and TRBJ1-4): GAGVSQSPRYKVTKRGQDVALRCDPISGHVSLYWYRQALGQGPEFLTYFNYEAQQDKSGLPNDRFSAERPEGSISTLTIQRTEQRDSAMYRCASSLAPEGALGEKLFFGSGTQLSVL.

The chain employs TRBV7-9 and TRBJ2-1, with 9 positions matching TRBD2. CDR1 is SEHNR, CDR2 FQNEAQ, per germline (reference sequence). The CDR3 has 16 amino acids. V lost 3 bases and J lost 8; bases outside the gene matches: 11. The CDR3 loop is CASSFSGGPAWDEQFF. CDR3 coding DNA: TGTGCCAGCAGCTTCAGCGGGGGGCCCGCCTGGGATGAGCAGTTCTTC.

This rearrangement joins TRBV5-4 to TRBJ2-3, with 12 positions matching TRBD2. Trimming took 2 bases from V and 3 from J; bases not matched to a gene: 1. CDR3 length: 15 amino acids. The germline V gene has CDR1 SGHNT and CDR2 YYREEE (reference sequence). CDR3 sequence: CASSFGTSGTDTQYF. The CDR3 DNA is TGTGCCAGCAGCTTCGGGACTAGCGGGACAGATACGCAGTATTTT.

J is TRBJ2-1 and V is TRBV4-1, with unresolved D. CDR3 length equals 15 residues. Per the germline V gene, CDR1 is MGHRA and CDR2 is YSYEKL. V was clipped by 0 bases and J by 4 bases, with 10 bases between them. The CDR3 region is CASSQDETRYNEQFF. For the CDR3, the DNA is TGCGCCAGCAGCCAAGATGAGACCCGGTACAATGAGCAGTTCTTC.

This clone was seen a single time. The V gene is TRBV7-9, the J gene TRBJ2-7, with a weak D call TRBD2 (7 bases). Per germline, CDR1 SEHNR and CDR2 FQNEAQ (reference sequence). This CDR3 region has 15 residues. V was clipped by 0 bases and J by 3 bases, with 12 bases between them. The CDR3 sequence: CASSLAGGAGYEQYF. The CDR3 DNA reads TGTGCCAGCAGCTTAGCTGGGGGGGCCGGCTACGAGCAGTACTTC.

The chain is built from TRBV7-2 and TRBJ2-3; 12 bases are shared with TRBD2. The CDR3 length is 17 residues. The V gene's germline CDR1 is SGHTA and CDR2 FQGNSA. V lost 5 bases and J lost 4; bases outside the gene matches: 10. The CDR3 region has the DNA TGTGCCAGCAGCCCACGACTAGCGGGAGAGTTGGCAGATACGCAGTATTTT. The encoded protein is CASSPRLAGELADTQYF.